This T cell receptor beta chain stems from a study of shared clonotypes between healthy human individuals. Produced via immunoSEQ multiplex PCR; TCRdb's table is partial and in-frame only. The sample comprises some 1 million clones, 65% to 75% of which are singletons, and approximately 1.5% rests with the top ten. Findings and caveats of the study: Rarefaction demonstrated incomplete sorted-subset sequencing despite large depth. Clonotype sharing among donors was expected to depend on sequencing depth.

Details on this clone: As yet, its antigen is unknown.

V lost 3 bases to trimming and J lost 7 bases, with 12 bases between them. CDR3 length: 14 amino acids. In germline, CDR1 is MNHNS, CDR2 SASEGT. The receptor was isolated from a man between 18 and 29 years old in good health. V gene TRBV6-1 combines with J gene TRBJ1-4; TRBD1 is a possible D gene (5 bases). Specimen: memory CD4+ T cells sorted from blood. The sample's subset: CD45RA-negative fraction. The CDR3 DNA is TGTGCCAGCAGTGAGGTCACAGGACGTGAAAAACTGTTTTTT. Translating gives CASSEVTGREKLFF.